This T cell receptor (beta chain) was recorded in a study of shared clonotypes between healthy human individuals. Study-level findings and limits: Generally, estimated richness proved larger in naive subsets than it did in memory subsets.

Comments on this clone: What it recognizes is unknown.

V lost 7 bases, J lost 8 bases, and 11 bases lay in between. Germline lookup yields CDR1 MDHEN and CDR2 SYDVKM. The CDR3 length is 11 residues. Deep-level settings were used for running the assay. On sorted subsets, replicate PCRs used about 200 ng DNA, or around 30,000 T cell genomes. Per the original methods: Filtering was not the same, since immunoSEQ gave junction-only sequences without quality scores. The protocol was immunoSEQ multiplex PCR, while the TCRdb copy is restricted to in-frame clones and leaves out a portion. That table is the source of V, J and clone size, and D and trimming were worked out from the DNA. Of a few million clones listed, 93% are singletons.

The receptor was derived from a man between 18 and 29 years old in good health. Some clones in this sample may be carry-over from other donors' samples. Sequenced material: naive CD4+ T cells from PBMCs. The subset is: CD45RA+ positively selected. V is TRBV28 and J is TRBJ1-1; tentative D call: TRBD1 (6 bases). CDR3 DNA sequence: TGTGCCAGCACCGGGGGCAGAGAAGCTTTCTTT. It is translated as CASTGGREAFF.